The clone carrying this TCR beta chain came up a few times. What it binds is not known. Germline assignment: CDR1 SGHTA and CDR2 FQGNSA. This CDR3 is built from 14 residues. The germline V and J ends were trimmed by 6 bases and 0 bases, with 9 bases remaining between them. TCRdb used MiXCR to reprocess the RT-PCR reads, holding one entry per CDR3 protein. The repertoire holds around 490,000 distinct CDR3 sequences, under 9% seen once, with 10% to 15% in the top ten. The data belong to a study of response to subunit inactivated influenza vaccine. Study results and limitations: It was suggested by the authors that few new T cells are recruited by each seasonal influenza vaccination.

The chain has TRBV7-2 and TRBJ2-1; D uncertain. The material sequenced was PBMCs from blood, taken about 24 months after vaccination. The TCR sequence derives from a man aged 50 to 69 who received an inactivated influenza vaccine. CDR3 DNA sequence: TGTGCCAGCAGTACCCTGGGCTCCTACAATGAGCAGTTCTTC. Residues: CASSTLGSYNEQFF.